These 5 T cell receptor beta chains originate from one sample sequenced in a study of blood T cell repertoires in COVID-19. Sequenced by immunoSEQ multiplex PCR; TCRdb stores in-frame clones only, minus some. The sample holds tens of thousands of clones, approximately 83% seen once. Source material: peripheral blood. These receptors were collected from a woman of 80 years or more with COVID-19, enrolled during active disease.

The sample holds one count of this clone. The CDR3 is CASNLGGTSGEQFF. CDR3 nucleotides: TGTGCCAGCAATTTGGGCGGGACCTCGGGTGAGCAGTTCTTC. The chain uses TRBV6-5 and TRBJ2-1; D might be TRBD2 (6 bases). The germline V and J ends were trimmed by 7 bases and 9 bases, with 19 bases remaining between them. There are 14 residues in the CDR3. Per the germline V gene, CDR1 is MNHEY and CDR2 is SVGAGI.

The V gene is TRBV18, the J gene TRBJ1-4; no clear D gene. Germline CDR1 is KGHSH and CDR2 is LQKENI. With 4 bases removed from V and 1 base from J, the gap between germline ends came to 10 bases. CDR3 length: 15 residues. CDR3 amino acids: CASSRSPGTNEKLFF. The CDR3 DNA reads as TGTGCCAGCTCACGATCTCCGGGAACTAATGAAAAACTGTTTTTT.

The gene calls are TRBV18 and TRBJ1-2, with TRBD1 matching over 10 bases. Per germline, CDR1 KGHSH and CDR2 LQKENI. J was trimmed by 7 bases and V by 0 bases; bases with no gene match: 20. The CDR3 spans 20 residues. The CDR3 reads CASSPPWAFGTGVSVSGYTF. CDR3 DNA: TGTGCCAGCTCACCACCTTGGGCCTTCGGGACAGGGGTTTCTGTATCTGGCTACACCTTC.

J is TRBJ1-2 and V is TRBV2, with 8 bases fitting TRBD1. The CDR3 runs to 13 residues. Germline-derived CDR1 and CDR2 are SNHLY and FYNNEI. V lost 5 bases and J lost 5; bases outside the gene matches: 4. The CDR3 region is CASSKQGAYGYTF. The DNA of the CDR3 is TGTGCCAGCAGTAAGCAGGGGGCGTATGGCTACACCTTC.

J is TRBJ1-1 and V is TRBV7-2; tentative D call: TRBD1 (6 bases). Germline assignment: CDR1 SGHTA and CDR2 FQGNSA. The CDR3 contains 14 residues. V was trimmed by 3 bases and J by 4 bases, leaving 12 bases between them. CDR3 region: CASSFGRGVTEAFF. The CDR3 DNA sequence: TGTGCCAGCAGCTTCGGCAGGGGAGTCACTGAAGCTTTCTTT.